The present TCR beta chain was sequenced within a study of metastatic and nonmetastatic thyroid tumors. Overall study context: Repertoire comparisons spanned blood and tumor or nodule tissue from malignant and benign thyroid patients.

Study processing details: Clinicopathological groups of papillary thyroid cancer showed CDR3 differences that were used to build a distant-metastasis classifier. TCRdb re-analyzed the PCR reads through MiXCR. The authors' filters were not applied to this entry. This sample carries approximately 20,000 clones, approximately 14% of them seen once, and the ten largest clones take about a fifth. None of the patients had undergone any treatment ahead of thyroid surgery. CDR3 size: 12 residues. Losses at the gene ends were 5 bases for V and 12 bases for J; bases not matched to a gene: 9. Germline assignment: CDR1 SGHTA and CDR2 FQGTGA.

The chain uses TRBV7-3 and TRBJ2-7; 8 bases align to TRBD1. The clonotype comes from a female donor with papillary thyroid cancer or a benign thyroid nodule (not recorded which). Some clones in this sample may be carry-over from other donors' samples. The specimen sequenced was blood. The CDR3 sequence: CASSAHTGGLYF. CDR3 nucleotides: TGTGCCAGCAGCGCACACACAGGGGGACTGTACTTC.